These 18 T cell receptor beta chains came from one sample sequenced in a study of T cell responses to AZD1222 COVID-19 vaccine. Clones were read by immunoSEQ multiplex PCR, and TCRdb kept only the in-frame ones, dropping some. The sample lists fewer than 120,000 clones, around 90% occurring once. The specimen was peripheral blood, collected on day 0 of AZD1222 vaccination. All receptors derive from an adult in good health.

The chain combines TRBV19 with TRBJ1-1; D gene unclear. Germline-derived CDR1 and CDR2 are LNHDA and SQIVND (reference sequence). This CDR3 is 14 amino acids long. The V gene lost 1 base and the J gene lost 8 bases, with 14 bases spanning the gap. CDR3 loop: CASSIASIRTEAFF. The DNA of the CDR3 is TGTGCCAGTAGTATAGCAAGTATCCGCACGGAAGCTTTCTTT.

The sample holds a few counts of this clone. The rearrangement joins TRBV19 to TRBJ2-1; D is undetermined. The CDR3 covers 12 residues. CDR1 is LNHDA and CDR2 is SQIVND in the germline V gene (reference sequence). V lost 6 bases and J 5 bases, leaving 8 bases between the germline ends. This CDR3 is CASRVRDNEQFF. As DNA, the CDR3 is TGTGCCAGTAGGGTAAGGGACAATGAGCAGTTCTTC.

The J gene is TRBJ2-7, the V gene TRBV19, with TRBD1 matching 7 bases. CDR1 is LNHDA, CDR2 SQIVND, per germline (reference sequence). The CDR3 sequence is 13 residues long. After removal of 3 bases from V and 3 bases from J, the junction contained 2 bases not matched to a gene. Here the CDR3 reads CASSIAGGYEQYF. The CDR3 bases are TGTGCCAGTAGTATTGCAGGGGGCTACGAGCAGTACTTC.

The chain combines TRBV30 with TRBJ1-2, with 7 nucleotides matching TRBD1. CDR3 size: 12 residues. V dropped 7 bases and J dropped 4; count of bases not matched to a gene: 6. Germline CDR1 reads GTSNPN; CDR2 reads SVGIG (reference sequence). The CDR3 loop is CAYNRDSYGYTF. Written as DNA, the CDR3 is TGTGCCTATAACAGGGACAGCTATGGCTACACCTTC.

This rearrangement joins TRBV12-3 or TRBV12-4 to TRBJ1-1; no clear D gene. Trimming removed 5 bases from V and 10 bases from J, with 14 bases in between. The CDR3 spans 12 residues. The DNA of the CDR3 is TGTGCCAGCAGTACGGGATGGTCACTAGCTTTCTTT. Residues: CASSTGWSLAFF.

The chain is built from TRBV27 and TRBJ2-2; D remains ambiguous. V dropped 2 bases and J dropped 6 bases, with 10 bases sitting between them. CDR3 size: 14 residues. Germline V lookup: CDR1 MNHEY, CDR2 SMNVEV (reference sequence). The CDR3, as DNA: TGTGCCAGCAGTTTACGGCGGATGTCCGGGGAGCTGTTTTTT. Amino acids: CASSLRRMSGELFF.

This chain connects TRBV10-2 to TRBJ2-2; 9 bases match TRBD1. The length of the CDR3 is 14 residues. The J segment lost 4 bases and the V segment lost 6 bases, leaving 3 bases of the junction unmatched. Per germline, CDR1 WSHSY and CDR2 SAAADI. CDR3 sequence: CASRQGAITGELFF. For the CDR3, the DNA is TGCGCCAGCAGACAGGGGGCGATCACCGGGGAGCTGTTTTTT.

V is TRBV7-9 and J is TRBJ2-1, with D perhaps given as TRBD1 or TRBD2 (5 bases each). The ends were cut back, 5 bases at V and 9 bases at J, with 20 bases in the middle. The CDR3 totals 15 residues. Germline CDR1 SEHNR, CDR2 FQNEAQ (reference sequence). The CDR3 coding sequence is TGTGCCAGCAGCCCTATGAGGACTGGGACCGGTGAGCAGTTCTTC. This translates into CASSPMRTGTGEQFF.

This clone was seen just once. This sequence joins TRBV19 and TRBJ2-1; TRBD2 is a possible D gene (6 bases). V was cut by 3 bases and J by 5 bases, with 11 bases left in between. This CDR3 is 14 amino acids long. CDR1 is LNHDA and CDR2 is SQIVND in the germline V gene (reference sequence). The CDR3 nucleotides are TGTGCCAGTAGTATTACGGGAGCGGACAATGAGCAGTTCTTC. Residues: CASSITGADNEQFF. The full variable domain, in which reference TRBV19 and TRBJ2-1 provide the parts outside the CDR3, is DGGITQSPKYLFRKEGQNVTLSCEQNLNHDAMYWYRQDPGQGLRLIYYSQIVNDFQKGDIAEGYSVSREKKESFPLTVTSAQKNPTAFYLCASSITGADNEQFFGPGTRLTVL.

This sequence joins TRBV5-5 and TRBJ1-1; 9 bases match TRBD1. CDR3 size: 18 residues. After removal of 4 bases from V and 1 base from J, the junction contained 14 bases not matched to a gene. The germline gives CDR1 SGHKS, CDR2 YYEKEE (reference sequence). CDR3 in amino acids: CASSQPTGGYRRNTEAFF. CDR3 nucleotides: TGTGCCAGCAGCCAACCGACAGGGGGTTATCGAAGGAACACTGAAGCTTTCTTT.

The chain recombines TRBV4-2 with TRBJ2-2, with unresolved D. V was pared by 4 bases and J by 6 bases, with 12 bases between. This CDR3 region has 14 residues. Looked up from germline, CDR1 is LGHNA and CDR2 is YNFKEQ. The CDR3 region has the DNA TGTGCCAGCAGCCCCATGGCGCAATCCGGGGAGCTGTTTTTT. This sequence encodes CASSPMAQSGELFF.

J is TRBJ1-6 and V is TRBV6-5; 9 nucleotides line up with TRBD1. Germline V lookup: CDR1 MNHEY, CDR2 SVGAGI. The CDR3 runs to 14 residues. The V gene end was trimmed by 6 bases and the J gene end by 10 bases; junction bases not matched to a gene: 7. The CDR3 sequence is CASRVDRGGSPLHF. The CDR3 DNA follows: TGTGCCAGCAGGGTGGACAGGGGCGGGTCACCCCTCCACTTT.

The chain has TRBV7-3 and TRBJ1-6; a weak D match, TRBD1 (5 bases). Germline assignment: CDR1 SGHTA and CDR2 FQGTGA. This CDR3 comprises 15 residues. The V and J ends lost 1 base and 5 bases respectively, with 9 bases between them. DNA of the CDR3: TGTGCCAGCAGCTTAATGGGACGCAATAATTCACCCCTCCACTTT. Translating gives CASSLMGRNNSPLHF.

The V gene is TRBV5-8, the J gene TRBJ2-5; TRBD1 matches at 9 bases. Germline V gene lookup returns CDR1 SGHTS and CDR2 YDEGEE. The CDR3 has 16 amino acids. The V gene end was trimmed by 4 bases and the J gene end by 1 base; junction bases not matched to a gene: 8. Here the CDR3 DNA reads TGTGCCAGCAGCCGTGGGACAGGGAGTTCCCAAGAGACCCAGTACTTC. This codes for CASSRGTGSSQETQYF. Using reference TRBV5-8 and TRBJ2-5 for the parts outside the CDR3, the full variable domain is EAGVTQSPTHLIKTRGQQATLRCSPISGHTSVYWYQQALGLGLQFLLWYDEGEERNRGNFPPRFSGRQFPNYSSELNVNALELEDSALYLCASSRGTGSSQETQYFGPGTRLLVL.

The chain employs TRBV28 and TRBJ1-4; perhaps TRBD1 as D (6 bases). Per germline, CDR1 MDHEN and CDR2 SYDVKM. CDR3 length equals 11 residues. Trimming pared 10 bases from V and 10 bases from J, leaving 13 bases between. CDR3 sequence: CATVRGGKLFF. The CDR3 DNA follows: TGTGCCACCGTCAGGGGCGGAAAACTGTTTTTT.

The rearrangement links TRBV30 to TRBJ1-3, with D perhaps matching TRBD1 (5 bases). V was shortened by 5 bases and J by 7 bases, with 15 bases between the two germline ends. The CDR3 sequence is 13 residues long. Looked up from germline, CDR1 is GTSNPN and CDR2 is SVGIG (reference sequence). The CDR3: CAWAGTRRNTIYF. The CDR3 DNA sequence: TGTGCCTGGGCCGGGACGAGGAGGAACACCATATATTTT.

The chain carries TRBV9 and TRBJ2-3; 14 bases fit TRBD2. The CDR3 totals 18 residues. Germline CDR1 is SGDLS and CDR2 is YYNGEE. V was pared by 4 bases and J by 5 bases, with 12 bases of the junction left unmatched. CDR3 in amino acids: CASSPRRTSGGPVDTQYF. The DNA for the CDR3 is TGTGCCAGCAGCCCCCGCCGGACTAGCGGGGGGCCGGTAGATACGCAGTATTTT.

This chain connects TRBV7-9 to TRBJ1-5; no clear D gene. CDR3 length: 17 residues. Trimming pared 5 bases from V and 5 bases from J, leaving 22 bases between. Germline V gene lookup returns CDR1 SEHNR and CDR2 FQNEAQ (reference sequence). CDR3 sequence reads: CASSRSGEGRYYQPQHF. The DNA of the CDR3 is TGTGCCAGCAGCCGTAGTGGGGAGGGTCGATACTATCAGCCCCAGCATTTT.